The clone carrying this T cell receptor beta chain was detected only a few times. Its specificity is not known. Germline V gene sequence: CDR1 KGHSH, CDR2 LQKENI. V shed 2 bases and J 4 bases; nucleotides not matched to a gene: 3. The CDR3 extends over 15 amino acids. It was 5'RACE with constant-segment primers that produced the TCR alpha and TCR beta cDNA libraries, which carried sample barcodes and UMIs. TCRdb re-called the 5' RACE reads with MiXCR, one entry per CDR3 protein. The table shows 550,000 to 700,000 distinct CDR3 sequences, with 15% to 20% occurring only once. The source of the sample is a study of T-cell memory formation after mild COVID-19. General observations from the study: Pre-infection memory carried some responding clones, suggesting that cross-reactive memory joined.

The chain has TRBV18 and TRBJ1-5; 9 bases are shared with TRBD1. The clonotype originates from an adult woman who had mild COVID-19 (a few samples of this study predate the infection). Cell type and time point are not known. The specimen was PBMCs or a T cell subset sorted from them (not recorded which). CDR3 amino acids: CASSPAGTGNQPQHF. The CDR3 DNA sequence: TGTGCCAGCTCACCAGCCGGGACAGGGAATCAGCCCCAGCATTTT. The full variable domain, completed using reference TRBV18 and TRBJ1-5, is NAGVMQNPRHLVRRRGQEARLRCSPMKGHSHVYWYRQLPEEGLKFMVYLQKENIIDESGMPKERFSAEFPKEGPSILRIQQVVRGDSAAYFCASSPAGTGNQPQHFGDGTRLSIL.